Listed below are T cell receptor beta chains from one sample, sequenced in a study of blood T cell repertoires in COVID-19. TCRdb's copy holds only in-frame clones and misses some; the assay was immunoSEQ multiplex PCR. The table includes about 8,500 clones, about 86% detected once. Sequencing was performed on peripheral blood. The receptors were gathered from a human donor with active COVID-19. The donor label of this sample is uncertain. CDR3s include the opening cysteine and the closing phenylalanine or tryptophan. D genes are given only for firm matches. Clone size, where shown, is once, few, many, or a class for clones that have expanded.

>TRBV10-3|.|TRBJ1-5|few
TGTGCCATCAGTAATAGTAATCAGCCCCAGCATTTT
CAISNSNQPQHF
>TRBV15|.|TRBJ2-3|.
TGTGCCACCAGCGCGAGCCAGGCTCCCCCCTCAGATACGCAGTATTTT
CATSASQAPPSDTQYF
>TRBV18|TRBD2|TRBJ2-4|.
TGTGCCAGCTCACCACTCTGGACAGCGCCGGGACTAGCGGCTCCGCAGGGCAAAAACATTCAGTACTTC
CASSPLWTAPGLAAPQGKNIQYF
>TRBV19|TRBD1|TRBJ1-2|.
TGTGCCAGTAGTGGGGACAGAGCTTTCTATGGCTACACCTTC
CASSGDRAFYGYTF
>TRBV9|TRBD1|TRBJ2-5|.
TGTGCCAGCAGCATTACAGGGGGAATCCAAGAGACCCAGTACTTC
CASSITGGIQETQYF
>TRBV7-8|.|TRBJ1-6|few
TGTGCCAGCAGCGCCTATACAGGGTCGGATTCACCCCTCCACTTT
CASSAYTGSDSPLHF
>TRBV7-9|.|TRBJ2-2|.
TGTGCCAGCAGCTCCACAGGCACCGGGGAGCTGTTTTTT
CASSSTGTGELFF
>TRBV28|TRBD1|TRBJ1-5|.
TGTGCCAGCAGTTTACCCCCATCGGGACAGGGGATGGGGCAGCCCCAGCATTTT
CASSLPPSGQGMGQPQHF
>TRBV6-4|TRBD2|TRBJ2-3|once
TGTGCCAGCAGTGTGACTAGCGGGGGCACAGATACGCAGTATTTT
CASSVTSGGTDTQYF
>TRBV7-6|TRBD2|TRBJ2-6|.
TGTGCCAGCAGCCCCCGGGGAGGGATGAAGTCTGGGGCCAACGTCCTGACTTTC
CASSPRGGMKSGANVLTF
>TRBV5-1|TRBD2|TRBJ2-7|.
TGCGCCAGCAGCCCCGGGGCAGGGAGGGCCTACGAGCAGTACTTC
CASSPGAGRAYEQYF
>TRBV4-1|TRBD1|TRBJ2-2|.
TGCGCCAGCAGCCAAGATAAGGCAGGGGGCACCGGGGAGCTGTTTTTT
CASSQDKAGGTGELFF
>TRBV19|TRBD1|TRBJ1-5|.
TGTGCCAGTAGTAGACGTCCGGGACAGGGGACAGACAACCTCAATCAGCCCCAGCATTTT
CASSRRPGQGTDNLNQPQHF
>TRBV7-2|.|TRBJ1-2|.
TGTGCCAGCAGCTTAGCCAGAGGTCCTAACTATGGCTACACCTTC
CASSLARGPNYGYTF
>TRBV6-5|.|TRBJ2-7|.
TGTGCCAGCAGTCCCGAGGGGGAATCCTACGAGCAGTACTTC
CASSPEGESYEQYF
>TRBV5-1|.|TRBJ1-1|.
TGCGCCAGCAGCTTCGGAGGGGCCACTGAAGCTTTCTTT
CASSFGGATEAFF
>TRBV29-1|TRBD1|TRBJ2-3|once
TGCAGCGTTGCCCTCGCGACAGGGGGCTTGACAGATACGCAGTATTTT
CSVALATGGLTDTQYF
>TRBV5-8|.|TRBJ1-5|once
TGTGCCAGCACCGGAGATGCTTATAGCAATCAGCCCCAGCATTTT
CASTGDAYSNQPQHF
>TRBV7-2|TRBD1|TRBJ2-5|.
TGTGCCAGCAGCTTAGTGACAGGGCAAGAGACCCAGTACTTC
CASSLVTGQETQYF
>TRBV19|.|TRBJ1-5|once
TGTGCCAGTAGTACCACTCCCTATAGCAATCAGCCCCAGCATTTT
CASSTTPYSNQPQHF
>TRBV10-3|TRBD2|TRBJ2-1|few
TGTGCCATCAGTGAGTCTGGGACTAGCGGGAGGGCCACGTACAATGAGCAGTTCTTC
CAISESGTSGRATYNEQFF
>TRBV4-1|TRBD1|TRBJ1-1|few
TGCGCCAGCAGCTACAGGGGGCTTTCTGAAGCTTTCTTT
CASSYRGLSEAFF
>TRBV5-1|.|TRBJ1-3|.
TGCGCCAGCAGCTACCGGGACTCTCCTGGAAACACCATATATTTT
CASSYRDSPGNTIYF
>TRBV12-5|TRBD1|TRBJ2-3|.
TGTGCTAGTGGTTTCGGACAGGTCTTCACAGATACGCAGTATTTT
CASGFGQVFTDTQYF
>TRBV9|TRBD2|TRBJ2-1|.
TGTGCCAGCAGCGTAGAAGGACTAGCTAGGAATGAGCAGTTCTTC
CASSVEGLARNEQFF
>TRBV4-2|.|TRBJ1-2|.
TGTGCCAGCAGCCAAGATCCCCGGCCGGGGAGGGGGGATGGCTACACCTTC
CASSQDPRPGRGDGYTF
>TRBV2|.|TRBJ2-1|.
TGTGCCAGCAGTCGAGGCCAGTACAATGAGCAGTTCTTC
CASSRGQYNEQFF
>TRBV18|.|TRBJ2-1|.
TGTGCCAGCTCACCACCTAGCACCCTAGCGAATGAGCAGTTCTTC
CASSPPSTLANEQFF
>TRBV7-2|TRBD1|TRBJ1-1|.
TGTGCCAGCAGCACCTTGGGACAGGCGAACACTGAAGCTTTCTTT
CASSTLGQANTEAFF
>TRBV9|.|TRBJ1-4|.
TGTGCCAGCAGCGTAGGGGGAGGTAATGAAAAACTGTTTTTT
CASSVGGGNEKLFF
>TRBV23-1|.|TRBJ1-2|.
TGCGCCAGCAGTCAATCGTTTCGACAGCGACCGCCGAAGTTAGGCTACACCTTC
CASSQSFRQRPPKLGYTF
>TRBV3-1/TRBV3-2|TRBD2|TRBJ2-1|.
TGTGCCAGCAGCCAAGATCAAGCGGGGCTCAATGAGCAGTTCTTC
CASSQDQAGLNEQFF
>TRBV7-6|.|TRBJ2-5|few
TGTGCCAGCAGCGCCGTGCAGGGTCTCGGGGAGACCCAGTACTTC
CASSAVQGLGETQYF
>TRBV12-3/TRBV12-4|.|TRBJ2-1|.
TGTGCCAGCCGCACGGGTTTCAGAGGCGAGCAGTTCTTC
CASRTGFRGEQFF
>TRBV11-2|TRBD1|TRBJ2-3|.
TGTGCCAGCAGCCTATGGGACAGCCTCACAGATACGCAGTATTTT
CASSLWDSLTDTQYF
>TRBV7-6|.|TRBJ1-2|.
TGTGCCAGCAGCCCGAGCGGGATGGGCTATGGCTACACCTTC
CASSPSGMGYGYTF
>TRBV27|.|TRBJ1-1|few
TGTGCCAGCAGTTTAGGGGGAGGGACTGAAGCTTTCTTT
CASSLGGGTEAFF
>TRBV6-4|TRBD2|TRBJ2-3|.
TGTGCCAGCAGTGACTCGAGCGGGGGGGCCACAGATACGCAGTATTTT
CASSDSSGGATDTQYF
>TRBV24-1|.|TRBJ2-7|.
TGTGCCACCAGTGATTTTTCCAGACAGATCGATTACTACGAGCAGTACTTC
CATSDFSRQIDYYEQYF
>TRBV7-3|TRBD1|TRBJ1-4|.
TGTGCCAGCAGCTTAAGGACAGGTCGTCCTAATGAAAAACTGTTTTTT
CASSLRTGRPNEKLFF
>TRBV9|TRBD2|TRBJ2-3|once
TGTGCCAGCAGCCCCCGGACTAGCGGGAGTGGTCGGACCACAGATACGCAGTATTTT
CASSPRTSGSGRTTDTQYF
>TRBV20-1|.|TRBJ2-1|.
TGCAGTGCTGGTGACCGAGACAATGAGCAGTTCTTC
CSAGDRDNEQFF
>TRBV5-8|TRBD1|TRBJ2-7|.
TGTGCCAGCAGCTTGGGACAGGGGCTCTCCTACGAGCAGTACTTC
CASSLGQGLSYEQYF
>TRBV7-9|.|TRBJ1-5|.
TGTGCCAGCGGGGGGAATCAGCCCCAGCATTTT
CASGGNQPQHF
>TRBV7-7|.|TRBJ2-2|once
TGTGCTAGCAGCTTAGGCGCGAACACCGGGGAGCTGTTTTTT
CASSLGANTGELFF
>TRBV27|TRBD1|TRBJ1-5|.
TGTGCCAGCAGTCGGACAGGAGAGTCGCCCCAGCATTTT
CASSRTGESPQHF
>TRBV9|.|TRBJ2-5|once
TGTGCCAGCAGCGTGAGGCCCCAAGAGACCCAGTACTTC
CASSVRPQETQYF
>TRBV4-2|TRBD2|TRBJ2-1|.
TGTGCCAGCAGCCGGGGGACTAGCGGGGATGTACATGAGCAGTTCTTC
CASSRGTSGDVHEQFF
>TRBV6-1|TRBD1|TRBJ2-7|.
TGTGCCAGCAGTGTGACCGGGGGACAGGGGGCTGTGGAGCAGTACTTC
CASSVTGGQGAVEQYF
>TRBV21-1|.|TRBJ1-5|few
TGTGCCAGCAGCAAAGGGGGAGGGCAGAATCAGCCCCAGCATTTT
CASSKGGGQNQPQHF
>TRBV9|.|TRBJ2-2|.
TGTGCCAGCAAAGGGGCAGGGGCGAACACCGGGGAGCTGTTTTTT
CASKGAGANTGELFF